Listed below are T cell receptor beta chains from one sample, sequenced in a study of blood T cell repertoires in COVID-19. Produced via immunoSEQ multiplex PCR; TCRdb's table is partial and in-frame only. The sample contains approximately 430,000 clones, roughly 89% of which appear only once. The specimen was peripheral blood. These receptors were collected from a woman under 40 with active or convalescent COVID-19. CDR3s include the opening cysteine and the closing phenylalanine or tryptophan. The D gene is left open where the match is weak. The size entry is marked missing in some rows and otherwise reads once, few, many or a size class.

TRBJ1-4	TRBV6-5	NA	NA	CASSNRELNEKLFF	TGTGCCAGCAGCAACAGGGAACTTAATGAAAAACTGTTTTTT
TRBJ1-4	TRBV9	NA	NA	CASSVGVTNEKLFF	TGTGCCAGCAGCGTAGGAGTAACTAATGAAAAACTGTTTTTT
TRBJ2-7	TRBV7-9	TRBD1	NA	CASSTPRTGGDYEQYF	TGTGCCAGCAGCACCCCGAGGACAGGGGGCGACTACGAGCAGTACTTC
TRBJ2-5	TRBV25-1	TRBD2	NA	CASSESVQLAGVLETQYF	TGTGCCAGCAGTGAATCGGTGCAACTAGCGGGAGTCTTGGAGACCCAGTACTTC
TRBJ1-4	TRBV18	TRBD1	NA	CASSPGTEEKLFF	TGTGCCAGCTCACCCGGGACAGAGGAAAAACTGTTTTTT
TRBJ1-1	TRBV4-1	TRBD1	NA	CASSQDDRGLEAFF	TGCGCCAGCAGCCAGGATGACAGGGGGCTGGAAGCTTTCTTT
TRBJ2-3	TRBV18	TRBD2	few	CASSPTSTSGVTSTDTQYF	TGTGCCAGCTCACCAACCTCTACTAGCGGGGTGACTAGCACAGATACGCAGTATTTT
TRBJ1-1	TRBV12-3/TRBV12-4	NA	NA	CASSPRQNTEAFF	TGTGCCAGCAGTCCGAGACAGAACACTGAAGCTTTCTTT
TRBJ2-1	TRBV11-2	TRBD2	NA	CASSSTSGAPRGQFF	TGTGCCAGCAGCTCGACTAGCGGGGCGCCCAGAGGGCAGTTCTTC
TRBJ1-6	TRBV7-6	NA	NA	CASSSAAMTGNSPLHF	TGTGCCAGCAGCTCCGCTGCCATGACAGGAAATTCACCCCTCCACTTT
TRBJ1-4	TRBV9	NA	NA	CASSRTRQGEKLFF	TGTGCCAGCAGCCGGACGCGGCAGGGAGAAAAACTGTTTTTT
TRBJ1-5	TRBV3-1/TRBV3-2	NA	NA	CASSQGRYQPQHF	TGTGCCAGCAGCCAAGGCCGGTATCAGCCCCAGCATTTT
TRBJ1-1	TRBV3-1/TRBV3-2	NA	NA	CASSQGSTGNTEAFF	TGTGCCAGCAGCCAAGGGTCTACAGGGAACACTGAAGCTTTCTTT
TRBJ2-1	TRBV4-1	NA	NA	CASSQVADEQFF	TGCGCCAGCAGCCAAGTGGCTGATGAGCAGTTCTTC
TRBJ1-5	TRBV3-1/TRBV3-2	TRBD1	NA	CASSQGGQGKQPQHF	TGTGCCAGCAGCCAAGGAGGACAGGGTAAACAGCCCCAGCATTTT
TRBJ1-2	TRBV30	NA	NA	CAWSDRLSYGYTF	TGTGCCTGGAGTGACAGGTTATCCTATGGCTACACCTTC
TRBJ1-6	TRBV6-4	TRBD1	once	CASVPRGQGSKNSPLHF	TGTGCCAGCGTCCCTCGTGGACAGGGGAGTAAGAATTCACCCCTCCACTTT
TRBJ2-7	TRBV13	NA	NA	CASSLMAGAGDEQYF	TGTGCCAGCAGCTTAATGGCGGGGGCAGGCGACGAGCAGTACTTC
TRBJ2-3	TRBV5-4	TRBD2	few	CASGPGTSGATIDTQYF	TGTGCCAGCGGCCCCGGGACTAGCGGGGCAACCATAGATACGCAGTATTTT
TRBJ2-5	TRBV18	NA	NA	CASSPPASQETQYF	TGTGCCAGCTCACCACCGGCCAGTCAAGAGACCCAGTACTTC
TRBJ2-1	TRBV7-6	TRBD2	NA	CASSLRGDFYNEQFF	TGTGCCAGCAGCTTACGGGGGGACTTTTACAATGAGCAGTTCTTC
TRBJ1-2	TRBV28	NA	NA	CASRDQPEGGYTF	TGTGCCAGCAGAGACCAGCCTGAGGGTGGCTACACCTTC
TRBJ1-1	TRBV9	NA	few	CASSVGMGATEAFF	TGTGCCAGCAGCGTAGGCATGGGGGCAACTGAAGCTTTCTTT
TRBJ2-2	TRBV7-9	NA	NA	CASSLVFGGTNTGELFF	TGTGCCAGCAGCTTAGTCTTCGGCGGGACGAACACCGGGGAGCTGTTTTTT
TRBJ2-7	TRBV25-1	NA	once	CASSVTSTLSSYEQYF	TGTGCCAGCAGTGTAACTTCGACACTCTCTTCCTACGAGCAGTACTTC
TRBJ2-2	TRBV27	NA	NA	CASLAGQGYTGELFF	TGTGCCAGCCTAGCAGGGCAGGGGTACACCGGGGAGCTGTTTTTT
TRBJ2-7	TRBV14	NA	NA	CASGPTGTGQYF	TGTGCCAGCGGACCTACAGGGACGGGGCAGTACTTC
TRBJ2-7	TRBV10-3	TRBD1	NA	CAISDHGTGAAYEQYF	TGTGCCATCAGTGACCACGGGACAGGGGCCGCCTACGAGCAGTACTTC
TRBJ2-7	TRBV27	NA	NA	CASSLFPELYEQYF	TGTGCCAGCAGTTTATTTCCGGAGCTCTACGAGCAGTACTTC
TRBJ1-2	TRBV3-1/TRBV3-2	TRBD1	NA	CASSQGQGAYGYTF	TGTGCCAGCAGCCAAGGACAGGGCGCTTATGGCTACACCTTC
TRBJ1-4	TRBV3-1/TRBV3-2	NA	NA	CASSQAGNEKLFF	TGTGCCAGCAGCCAAGCAGGGAATGAAAAACTGTTTTTT